The TCR beta chain described here comes from a study of blood T cells in healthy people across ages (dated by TCRdb to between 2014 and 2017). Context from the whole study: In model experiments, template switching captured roughly one uniquely barcoded TCR beta cDNA molecule for every two T cells. Age-related changes in TCR beta repertoire diversity were measured in the study by deep sequencing normalized with unique cDNA molecular identifiers. To avoid experimental bias, donors of different ages were randomly spread across the sequencing lanes. For two donors (one aged 18 to 30 and one aged 80 or older), the study analyzed two additional independent replicas of 1 million unique cDNA reads from the same blood draw. Four age groups were formed from the donors: young (average approximately 15 years), middle-aged (around 39), aged (more than 55) and long-lived (less than 85). Beyond this particular receptor, the publication reports: Observed TCR beta diversity per million T cells fell roughly linearly with age, and a significant reduction was already apparent by age around 39. Conclusive comparison of naive and antigen-experienced compartments was prevented by the profiling of bulk unsorted PBMCs. Compared with the aged group, more naive CD4+ T cells, fewer expanded clones and increased TCR diversity were shown by the long-lived group, suggesting age selection. The percentage of naive T cells measured by flow cytometry correlated strongly with observed TCR beta diversity. Estimates of total diversity based on one million sequenced T cells were regarded as lower bounds and as underestimates. Donor CMV infection status was unknown, potentially confounding age-related changes in expanded clonotypes.

Library preparation was by 5' RACE. Sequencing took place on an Illumina HiSeq 2500. A second PCR of roughly 7 to 11 cycles was performed with a sample-barcoded 5' primer and a J-beta primer mix. A unique molecular identifier was introduced onto each TCR beta cDNA molecule by a template-switch 5' adaptor carrying 12 random nucleotides. Each sample yielded at least 3 million CDR3-containing paired-end reads. First-strand cDNA synthesis was performed from all RNA using the Mint cDNA synthesis kit, with priming by a TRBC-specific oligonucleotide. Following uracil-DNA glycosylase treatment, all cDNA underwent a first 18-cycle PCR with the universal primers M1SS and BC2_uni_R. The authors' pipeline ran thus. Each sample was normalized by randomly selecting 1 million high-quality reads, each carrying a distinct molecular identifier. Reads sharing molecular identifiers were discarded rather than binned into consensus sequences. CDR3 identification, clonotype clustering and error correction used MiTCR with a Q25 quality threshold and the strictest error-elimination algorithm. A nonparametric unseen species model with Euler transformation was used to estimate a lower bound on total TCR beta diversity. TCRdb trimmed the raw reads at Q25, called clones with MiXCR and kept productive beta chains. CDR3 protein sequences are deduplicated, and each keeps its most common genes and DNA. The V and J calls reflect TCRdb's pipeline rather than the authors' work. This sample has around 1.7 million distinct CDR3 sequences in its table, and roughly 30% of those were observed once. Less than 9.5% of the sample rests with the top ten.

Concerning this clonotype: The antigen it recognizes is unknown. Base qualities were left out, and no much larger clone turns up one base away.

CDR1 is given as MDHEN and CDR2 as SYDVKM, both from the germline V gene. A distance of 24 bases separates the germline ends of V and J, which lose 6 bases and 0 bases respectively. Inclusive of the bounding cysteine and phenylalanine, the CDR3 is 19 residues long. The CDR3 DNA has 57 bases and is translated from base 1. Systemically healthy Caucasian individuals from Russia, 35 to 50 in total and aged roughly 6 to 90 years, were included as donors. Each donor gave roughly 9 milliliters of peripheral blood, drawn into EDTA-treated Vacutainer tubes. Ficoll-Paque density-gradient centrifugation was used to isolate PBMCs, with at least 6 million per sample. Trizol reagent was used to extract total RNA from PBMCs, with at least 6 micrograms per sample. Naive CD45RAhigh/CD27high T cell percentages were measured by flow cytometry on a PBMC aliquot from every donor.

Here the chain combines TRBV28 and TRBJ1-5, with the D gene too uncertain to name. The receptor was derived from a woman between 25 and 40 years old in good health. The sample comprised blood. The nucleotides are TGTGCCAGCAGGCCCCCGAGGTGGGCCGAAGGGCCTAGCAATCAGCCCCAGCATTTT. Its translation reads: CASRPPRWAEGPSNQPQHF.